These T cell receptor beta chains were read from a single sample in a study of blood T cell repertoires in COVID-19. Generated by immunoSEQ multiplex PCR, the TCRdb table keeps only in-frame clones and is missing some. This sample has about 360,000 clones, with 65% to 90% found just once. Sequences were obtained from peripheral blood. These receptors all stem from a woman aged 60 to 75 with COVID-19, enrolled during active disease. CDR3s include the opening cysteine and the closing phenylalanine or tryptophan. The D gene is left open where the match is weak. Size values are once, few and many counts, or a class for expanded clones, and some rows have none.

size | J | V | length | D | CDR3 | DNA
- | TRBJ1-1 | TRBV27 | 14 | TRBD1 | CASSLDRVGTEAFF | TGTGCCAGCAGTTTAGACAGGGTAGGCACTGAAGCTTTCTTT
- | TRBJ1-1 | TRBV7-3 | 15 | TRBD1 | CASSFRDRGSTEAFF | TGTGCCAGCAGCTTCCGGGACAGGGGATCCACTGAAGCTTTCTTT
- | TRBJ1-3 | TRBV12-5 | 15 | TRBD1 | CASAQQGRRGNTIYF | TGTGCTAGTGCCCAACAGGGGCGCCGCGGAAACACCATATATTTT
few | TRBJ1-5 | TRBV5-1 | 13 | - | CASSSQGSQPQHF | TGCGCCAGCAGCTCCCAGGGAAGTCAGCCCCAGCATTTT
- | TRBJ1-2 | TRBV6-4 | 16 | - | CASSDSLGRDPYGYTF | TGTGCCAGCAGTGACTCGTTGGGCCGGGATCCGTATGGCTACACCTTC
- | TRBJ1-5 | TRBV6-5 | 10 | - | CASNSAPQHF | TGTGCCAGCAATAGCGCGCCCCAGCATTTT
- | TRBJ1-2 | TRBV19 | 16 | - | CASSIDSWTDDYGYTF | TGTGCCAGTAGTATAGATTCTTGGACAGACGACTATGGCTACACCTTC
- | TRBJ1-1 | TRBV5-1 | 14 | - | CASSAGIENTEAFF | TGCGCCAGCAGCGCCGGTATAGAGAACACTGAAGCTTTCTTT
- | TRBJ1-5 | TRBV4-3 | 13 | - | CASSHDRNQPQHF | TGCGCCAGCAGCCACGACAGGAACCAGCCCCAGCATTTT
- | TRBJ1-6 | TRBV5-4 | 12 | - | CASSSSGTRVHF | TGTGCCAGCAGTTCTTCCGGGACACGTGTCCACTTT
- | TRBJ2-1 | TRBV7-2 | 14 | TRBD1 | CASSFLQGLSEQFF | TGTGCCAGCAGCTTCTTACAGGGGCTCAGTGAGCAGTTCTTC
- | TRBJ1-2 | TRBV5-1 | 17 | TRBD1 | CASSLGTGGSTHYGYTF | TGCGCCAGCAGCTTGGGGACAGGGGGCTCGACGCACTATGGCTACACCTTC
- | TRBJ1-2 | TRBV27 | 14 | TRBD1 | CASTPGRGNYGYTF | TGTGCCAGCACCCCGGGCAGGGGGAACTATGGCTACACCTTC
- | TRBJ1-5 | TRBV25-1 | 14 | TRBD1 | CASSPTGGNQPQHF | TGTGCCAGCAGTCCGACAGGGGGCAATCAGCCCCAGCATTTT
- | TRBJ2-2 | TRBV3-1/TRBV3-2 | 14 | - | CASRTGANTGELFF | TGTGCCAGCCGAACGGGGGCGAACACCGGGGAGCTGTTTTTT
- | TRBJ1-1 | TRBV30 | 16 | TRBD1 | CAWSSGTGSMNTEAFF | TGTGCCTGGAGTTCCGGGACAGGTTCCATGAACACTGAAGCTTTCTTT
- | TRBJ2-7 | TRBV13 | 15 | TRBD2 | CASSLRGGRPYEQYF | TGTGCCAGCAGCCTACGGGGGGGGAGACCCTACGAGCAGTACTTC
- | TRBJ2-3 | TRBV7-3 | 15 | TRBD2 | CASSSSGASTDTQYF | TGTGCCAGCAGCTCGAGCGGGGCTAGCACAGATACGCAGTATTTT
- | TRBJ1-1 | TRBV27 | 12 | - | CASSHYPTEAFF | TGTGCCAGCAGTCACTACCCCACTGAAGCTTTCTTT
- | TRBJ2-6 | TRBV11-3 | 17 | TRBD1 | CASRPGQGSNGANVLTF | TGTGCCAGCAGGCCGGGACAGGGTTCAAACGGGGCCAACGTCCTGACTTTC
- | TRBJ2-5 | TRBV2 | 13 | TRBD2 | CASRDGGRETQYF | TGTGCCAGCAGGGACGGGGGGAGAGAGACCCAGTACTTC
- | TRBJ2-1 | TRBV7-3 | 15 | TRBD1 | CASSLRQGLHNEQFF | TGTGCCAGCAGCTTGCGACAGGGCTTACACAATGAGCAGTTCTTC
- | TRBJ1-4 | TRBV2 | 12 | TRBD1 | CASQGAGEKLFF | TGTGCATCCCAGGGGGCGGGAGAAAAACTGTTTTTT
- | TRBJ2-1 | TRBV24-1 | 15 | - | CATSDRAGGYNEQFF | TGTGCCACCAGTGACAGGGCCGGTGGGTACAATGAGCAGTTCTTC
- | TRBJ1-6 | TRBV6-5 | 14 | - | CASRTGLQIQPLHF | TGTGCCAGCAGGACGGGACTCCAAATACAACCCCTCCACTTT
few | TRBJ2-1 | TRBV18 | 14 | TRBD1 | CASSPGQGYNEQFF | TGTGCCAGCTCACCGGGACAGGGGTACAATGAGCAGTTCTTC
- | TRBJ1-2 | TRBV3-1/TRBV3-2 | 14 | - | CASSPRGRGDGYTF | TGTGCCAGCAGCCCCCGCGGCAGGGGAGATGGCTACACCTTC
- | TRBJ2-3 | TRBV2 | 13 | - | CASTATSTDTQYF | TGTGCCAGCACCGCGACTAGTACAGATACGCAGTATTTT
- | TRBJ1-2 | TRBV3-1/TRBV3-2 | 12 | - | CASSRGTRGYTF | TGTGCCAGCAGCCGAGGGACACGAGGCTACACCTTC
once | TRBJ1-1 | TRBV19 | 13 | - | CASSMVENTEAFF | TGTGCCAGTAGTATGGTAGAGAACACTGAAGCTTTCTTT
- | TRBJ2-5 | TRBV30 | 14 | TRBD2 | CAWSATSLWETQYF | TGTGCCTGGAGCGCGACTAGCTTGTGGGAGACCCAGTACTTC
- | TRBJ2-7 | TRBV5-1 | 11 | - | CASSLGSTQYF | TGCGCCAGCAGCTTAGGTAGCACGCAGTACTTC
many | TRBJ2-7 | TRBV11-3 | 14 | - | CASSLEAGREEQYF | TGTGCCAGCAGCTTAGAGGCAGGGCGGGAAGAGCAGTACTTC
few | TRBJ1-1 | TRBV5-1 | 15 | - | CASSLSGARSTEAFF | TGCGCCAGCAGCTTGTCAGGGGCGAGGAGCACTGAAGCTTTCTTT
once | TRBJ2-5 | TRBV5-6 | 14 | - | CASSLVGRGETQYF | TGTGCCAGCAGCTTGGTGGGGCGAGGAGAGACCCAGTACTTC
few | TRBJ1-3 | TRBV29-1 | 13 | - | CSASDGGGDTIYF | TGCAGCGCCTCGGACGGAGGAGGGGACACCATATATTTT
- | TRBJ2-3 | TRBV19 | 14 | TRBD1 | CASSRTGVTDTQYF | TGTGCCAGTAGTAGGACAGGGGTCACAGATACGCAGTATTTT
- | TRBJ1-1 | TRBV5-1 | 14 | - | CASSLLGVNTEAFF | TGCGCCAGCAGCTTGCTCGGGGTAAACACTGAAGCTTTCTTT
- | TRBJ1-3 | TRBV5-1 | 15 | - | CASSPNGAEGNTIYF | TGCGCCAGCAGCCCAAATGGGGCGGAGGGAAACACCATATATTTT
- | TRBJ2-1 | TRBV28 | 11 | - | CASSLLNEQFF | TGTGCCAGCAGTTTACTAAATGAGCAGTTCTTC
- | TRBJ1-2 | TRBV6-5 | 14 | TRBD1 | CASSYLDRPYGYTF | TGTGCCAGCAGTTATTTGGACAGGCCCTATGGCTACACCTTC
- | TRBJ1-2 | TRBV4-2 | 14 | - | CASSQESGDRGYTF | TGTGCCAGCAGCCAAGAGTCCGGGGATCGAGGCTACACCTTC
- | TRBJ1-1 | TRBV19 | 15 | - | CASSIRAGENTEAFF | TGTGCCAGTAGTATCCGCGCAGGGGAGAACACTGAAGCTTTCTTT
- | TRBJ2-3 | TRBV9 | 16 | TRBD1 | CASSVGGGAWTDTQYF | TGTGCCAGCAGCGTAGGAGGGGGCGCTTGGACAGATACGCAGTATTTT
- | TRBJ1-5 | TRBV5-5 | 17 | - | CASSLEAGARGNQPQHF | TGTGCCAGCAGCTTGGAGGCGGGGGCGCGCGGCAATCAGCCCCAGCATTTT
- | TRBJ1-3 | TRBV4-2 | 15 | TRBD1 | CASSQQGAGGNTIYF | TGTGCCAGCAGCCAGCAGGGGGCTGGTGGAAACACCATATATTTT
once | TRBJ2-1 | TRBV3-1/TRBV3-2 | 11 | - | CASSLTSEQFF | TGTGCCAGCAGTCTAACTAGTGAGCAGTTCTTC
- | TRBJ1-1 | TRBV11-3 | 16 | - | CASSPRGGVAGTEAFF | TGTGCCAGCAGCCCCCGGGGGGGGGTAGCAGGCACTGAAGCTTTCTTT
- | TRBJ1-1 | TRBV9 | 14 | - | CASSGETVNTEAFF | TGTGCCAGCAGCGGAGAGACAGTGAACACTGAAGCTTTCTTT
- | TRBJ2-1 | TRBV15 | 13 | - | CATSRGGPYEQFF | TGTGCCACCAGCAGAGGAGGGCCCTATGAGCAGTTCTTC
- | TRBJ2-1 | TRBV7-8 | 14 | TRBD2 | CASSLVGGYNEQFF | TGTGCCAGCAGCTTAGTCGGGGGGTACAATGAGCAGTTCTTC
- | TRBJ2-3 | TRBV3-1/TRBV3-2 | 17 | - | CASSQDSRRPGTDTQYF | TGTGCCAGCAGCCAAGATTCGAGGCGGCCCGGCACAGATACGCAGTATTTT
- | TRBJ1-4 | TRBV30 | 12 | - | CAWNQVLEKLFF | TGTGCCTGGAACCAGGTCCTTGAAAAACTGTTTTTT
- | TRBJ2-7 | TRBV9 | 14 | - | CASSVAVSSYEQYF | TGTGCCAGCAGCGTAGCGGTTTCCTCCTACGAGCAGTACTTC
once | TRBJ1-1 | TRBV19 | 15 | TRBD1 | CASSINRGPDTEAFF | TGTGCCAGTAGTATAAACAGGGGCCCAGACACTGAAGCTTTCTTT
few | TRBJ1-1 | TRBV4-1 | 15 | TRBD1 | CASSREGASLTEAFF | TGCGCCAGCAGCCGCGAGGGGGCGAGCTTGACTGAAGCTTTCTTT
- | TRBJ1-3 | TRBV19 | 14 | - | CASSIWQTGNTIYF | TGTGCCAGTAGTATCTGGCAGACTGGAAACACCATATATTTT
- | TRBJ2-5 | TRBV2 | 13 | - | CASSEDTQETQYF | TGTGCCAGCAGTGAAGACACCCAAGAGACCCAGTACTTC